This TCR beta chain stems from a study of blood T cell repertoires in COVID-19. Background on the study: Samples of COVID-19 (acute and convalescent) were obtained from the United States, Italy and Spain. T cells, B-cell-depleted T cells, or PBMCs provided the cDNA or gDNA that served as material.

This CDR3 contains 15 residues. V lost 6 bases, J lost 4 bases, and 12 bases stayed unmatched. Per germline, CDR1 SNHLY and CDR2 FYNNEI. Original processing notes: How many nucleated cells were present was estimated from reference gene primer amplification. Using immunoSEQ multiplex PCR, the repertoire was profiled, and TCRdb retains in-frame clones only, with some absent. V, J and clone size derive from that table, while D and trimming were established from the DNA sequence. Of 250,000 to 300,000 clones listed, 85% to 90% were seen once; the top ten hold about 1.6%. The genes are TRBV2 and TRBJ2-7; 7 bases are a match to TRBD1. The source is a woman between 40 and 55 years old who had recovered from COVID-19. The specimen sequenced was peripheral blood. Written as DNA, the CDR3 is TGTGCCAGCAGCTTCGCCGGGACAGTATTATACGAGCAGTACTTC. Encoded protein: CASSFAGTVLYEQYF.